This T cell receptor (beta chain) was captured in a study of shared T cell receptors in the human thymus. Sequenced by immunoSEQ multiplex PCR; TCRdb stores in-frame clones only, minus some. The profile covers some 400,000 clones, with approximately 95% appearing a single time and roughly 0.02% taken by the ten largest. This clone was seen a handful of times. V lost 0 bases, J lost 5 bases, and 16 bases lay in between. The CDR3 sequence is 16 residues long. The germline gives CDR1 MRHNA, CDR2 SNTAGT. This sequence originates from a human donor. Sequences were obtained from thymocytes. The gene calls are TRBV6-4 and TRBJ1-2; D gene unclear. The DNA for the CDR3 is TGTGCCAGCAGTGACTCTGGCAGGCAACCGTATTATGGCTACACCTTC. Its translation is CASSDSGRQPYYGYTF.